The T cell receptor beta chain under discussion was sequenced for a study of blood T cell repertoires in COVID-19 (TCRdb year 2020). Broadly, across the study: Samples covering the acute and convalescent phases of COVID-19 were provided by collaborators in the United States, Italy and Spain. Nearly every sample came with metadata listing a de-identified subject ID, COVID-19 status, age in years and sex. The samples were drawn from the first 160 participants of the ongoing ImmuneRACE study and from 1,254 subjects provided by 6 global collaborators. HLA class I and class II types, where available, came from metadata supplied by the sample provider rather than from assay-based typing. The repertoires were released in a freely available public database intended as a resource for research on the immune response to SARS-CoV-2. Deeply sampled blood TCRbeta repertoires from subjects exposed to, actively infected with, or recovered from COVID-19 were included in the dataset. The prospective study material was composed of cDNA or gDNA derived from T cells, B-cell-depleted T cells, or PBMCs.

Collaborating institutions collected whole blood in K2EDTA tubes following their own protocols. Collaborator samples were shipped for TCRbeta analysis as frozen whole blood, isolated PBMCs, or DNA extracted from either sample type. This clone was observed at least ten times. There is no known antigen for this receptor. No base quality values were provided; no much bigger clone lies one nucleotide off. TCRbeta CDR3 regions were amplified from genomic DNA by means of the immunoSEQ Assay, a bias-controlled multiplex PCR. Per the source publication's procedure: Within the assay, amplification of reference gene primers was used to estimate how many nucleated cells each sample contained. To quantify the absolute abundance of each unique TCRbeta CDR3 rearrangement, sequence reads were collapsed and filtered. For each sample, productive Simpson clonality was calculated as the square root of Simpson's diversity index over productive rearrangements. TCRdb re-hosts the immuneACCESS table, in-frame sequences only. Its copies lack some clones; in the studies checked, an unresolved V gene accounts for under half of them, and the cause for the rest is not known. The V and J calls and clone size come from that table; D and trimming were worked out from the DNA. The table for this sample lists about 69,000 clones; almost 80% of them were counted only once. Jointly, the top ten make up about 15% of the sample.

The full study reports these points: Clinical and demographic metadata were provided uncurated, with the amount varying by source and participant.

The junction shows trimming of 11 bases on V and 6 bases on J, and the gene matches do not reach 17 bases of it. CDR1 and CDR2 are drawn from the germline V gene: ENHRY, SYGVKD. Reading from cysteine to phenylalanine, the CDR3 counts 16 amino acids. The read is trimmed to its CDR3 DNA, 48 bases read in frame from base 1. The TCR sequence derives from a man aged 60 to 69 with acute or convalescent COVID-19. Material: peripheral blood. The chain uses TRBV10-3 and TRBJ2-3, with 10 junctional bases fitting TRBD2. The DNA is TGTGCCCCACACGGCCACCTAGCGGGGGTACCCGATACGCAGTATTTT. This sequence encodes CAPHGHLAGVPDTQYF.